This passage covers 15 T cell receptor beta chains from one sample sequenced in a study of blood T cell repertoires in COVID-19 (dated by TCRdb to the early 2020s). Libraries came from the immunoSEQ multiplex PCR assay. The source is immuneACCESS, and TCRdb retained only in-frame sequences with V and J called. Part of the clones is not carried over; for the studies checked, unresolved V genes explain less than half of this, and the remainder is unexplained. Here the sample has 200,000 to 250,000 clones; 81% occur a single time. The biggest ten clones account for 8% to 9% of the sample. The sample consisted of PBMCs or T cells enriched from blood (not recorded which). Every receptor here comes from a woman aged 45-65 years with acute COVID-19.

The chain recombines TRBV5-1 with TRBJ2-3; 7 positions agree with TRBD1. CDR1 SGHRS and CDR2 YFSETQ come from the germline V gene. CDR3 length: 15 amino acids. Trimming took 3 bases from V and 0 from J; bases not matched to a gene: 4. CDR3 coding DNA: TGCGCCAGCAGCTCCAGACAGGGAAGCACAGATACGCAGTATTTT. It yields the protein CASSSRQGSTDTQYF. The full variable domain, with the rest looked up from reference TRBV5-1 and TRBJ2-3, is KAGVTQTPRYLIKTRGQQVTLSCSPISGHRSVSWYQQTPGQGLQFLFEYFSETQRNKGNFPGRFSGRQFSNSRSEMNVSTLELGDSALYLCASSSRQGSTDTQYFGPGTRLTVL.

The CDR3 loop is CASSQQSSGGNEQFF. The CDR3 DNA reads TGTGCCAGCAGCCAGCAGTCCAGCGGGGGGAATGAGCAGTTCTTC. J is TRBJ2-1 and V is TRBV3-1 (or the pseudogene TRBV3-2), with 9 bases that match TRBD2. This CDR3 comprises 15 residues. J gave up 7 bases and V 3 bases, and 7 bases lay outside the gene matches. In germline, CDR1 is LGHDT, CDR2 YNNKEL (reference sequence).

The table lists this clone with a few counts. V gene TRBV21-1 combines with J gene TRBJ2-3; the table gives TRBD2 as D, unverified against the DNA. TRBV21-1 is termed a pseudogene. The length of the CDR3 is 14 residues. CDR3 protein: CASSKGGSTDTQYF. Here the CDR3 DNA reads TGTGCCAGCAGCAAAGGAGGAAGCACAGATACGCAGTATTTT.

Ten or more counts support this clone. The chain employs TRBV6-5 and TRBJ1-1, with D maybe TRBD1 (6 bases). The CDR3 is made up of 13 amino acids. V lost 8 bases, J lost 5 bases, and 15 bases lay in between. Germline V CDR1 and CDR2: MNHEY, SVGAGI. As DNA, the CDR3 is TGTGCCAGCTTACCTAGGGGGGGAACTGAAGCTTTCTTT. Its protein is CASLPRGGTEAFF.

CDR3 bases: TGTGCCAGCAGCCCTGGGAGGTGGGGCTACACCTTC. It specifies CASSPGRWGYTF. V is TRBV12-3 or TRBV12-4 and J is TRBJ1-2; no definite D call. There are 12 residues in the CDR3. The ends were cut back, 6 bases at V and 8 bases at J, with 13 bases in the middle.

This chain connects TRBV7-2 to TRBJ2-7; the match to TRBD2 covers 8 bases. The CDR3 runs 15 residues. Germline V gene sequence: CDR1 SGHTA, CDR2 FQGNSA. With 0 bases clipped from V and 2 bases from J, the junction kept 3 bases outside the gene matches. CDR3 sequence (DNA): TGTGCCAGCAGCTTAGCTGGAGCGGGAGCCTACGAGCAGTACTTC. Translation: CASSLAGAGAYEQYF.

This chain links TRBV7-2 with TRBJ2-7; TRBD1 might be the D (6 bases). Trimming pared 5 bases from V and 7 bases from J, leaving 18 bases between. The CDR3 spans 14 residues. Germline V gene data show CDR1 as SGHTA and CDR2 as FQGNSA. The CDR3 DNA reads as TGTGCCAGCAGCAATCAGGGGTCAACGGGTGAGCAGTACTTC. It specifies CASSNQGSTGEQYF.

The chain links TRBV7-9 to TRBJ1-2, with D hard to call. CDR1 SEHNR and CDR2 FQNEAQ come from the germline V gene (reference sequence). The ends were cut back, 5 bases at V and 4 bases at J, with 11 bases in the middle. The CDR3 loop spans 13 amino acids. CDR3 coding DNA: TGTGCCAGCAGCGCGCCGCTTATCTATGGCTACACCTTC. As protein: CASSAPLIYGYTF.

This clone was seen only once. This chain links TRBV3-1 (or the pseudogene TRBV3-2) with TRBJ1-2; no clear D gene. CDR1 is LGHDT, CDR2 YNNKEL, per germline (reference sequence). The CDR3 totals 15 residues. The ends were cut back, 1 base at V and 4 bases at J, with 13 bases in the middle. CDR3: CASSQAPIELYGYTF. The CDR3, as DNA: TGTGCCAGCAGCCAAGCTCCGATCGAACTCTATGGCTACACCTTC.

In this sample, this clone turned up once. J is TRBJ1-5 and V is TRBV24-1; TRBD1 matches 11 bases. The trim removed 3 bases at V and 6 bases at J, leaving 6 bases unmatched. Germline V gene sequence: CDR1 KGHDR, CDR2 SFDVKD. This CDR3 is 16 amino acids long. The CDR3 loop reads CATSDRTGGAGQPQHF. CDR3 nucleotides: TGTGCCACCAGTGATCGGACAGGGGGCGCGGGTCAGCCCCAGCATTTT.

This clone came up a few times. This chain uses TRBV19 with TRBJ2-5; TRBD1 aligns across 10 bases. J lost 7 bases, V lost 5 bases, and 13 bases had no gene match. Germline CDR1 is LNHDA and CDR2 is SQIVND (reference sequence). This CDR3 is 16 amino acids long. In DNA, the CDR3 is TGTGCCAGTAGTCCCCGCCTCCGGGACAGGGGTAGGACCCAGTACTTC. As protein: CASSPRLRDRGRTQYF.

This chain connects TRBV7-2 to TRBJ1-5, with 9 bases fitting TRBD1. There are 17 residues in the CDR3. Trimming at V came to 1 base and at J to 6 bases, leaving 10 bases not matched to a gene. The V gene's germline CDR1 is SGHTA and CDR2 FQGNSA. In DNA, the CDR3 is TGTGCCAGCAGCTTAGAGGCTTCGACAGGGGGTTCTCAGCCCCAGCATTTT. The encoded protein is CASSLEASTGGSQPQHF.

This clone was detected a few times. The V and J genes are TRBV9 and TRBJ1-1; D possibly corresponds to TRBD1 (5 bases). V was clipped by 4 bases and J by 4 bases, with 11 bases between them. Germline lookup yields CDR1 SGDLS and CDR2 YYNGEE. CDR3 length: 13 amino acids. DNA of the CDR3: TGTGCCAGCAGCTGGGGGGAAGGCACTGAAGCTTTCTTT. Protein sequence: CASSWGEGTEAFF.

V and J are TRBV28 and TRBJ1-1, with a weak D call TRBD1 (5 bases). CDR1 MDHEN and CDR2 SYDVKM come from the germline V gene. Trimming took 2 bases from V and 4 from J, leaving 11 bases between them. The CDR3 loop spans 14 amino acids. The CDR3 sequence is CASSLGGEGTEAFF. The DNA for the CDR3 is TGTGCCAGCAGTTTAGGGGGGGAGGGCACTGAAGCTTTCTTT.

The chain couples TRBV12-3 or TRBV12-4 to TRBJ1-2; a possible D gene is TRBD1 (6 bases). CDR3 length: 10 residues. V was shortened by 8 bases and J by 5 bases, with 6 bases between the two germline ends. CDR3 nucleotides: TGTGCCAGCCAGGGGTATGGCTACACCTTC. Encoded protein: CASQGYGYTF.